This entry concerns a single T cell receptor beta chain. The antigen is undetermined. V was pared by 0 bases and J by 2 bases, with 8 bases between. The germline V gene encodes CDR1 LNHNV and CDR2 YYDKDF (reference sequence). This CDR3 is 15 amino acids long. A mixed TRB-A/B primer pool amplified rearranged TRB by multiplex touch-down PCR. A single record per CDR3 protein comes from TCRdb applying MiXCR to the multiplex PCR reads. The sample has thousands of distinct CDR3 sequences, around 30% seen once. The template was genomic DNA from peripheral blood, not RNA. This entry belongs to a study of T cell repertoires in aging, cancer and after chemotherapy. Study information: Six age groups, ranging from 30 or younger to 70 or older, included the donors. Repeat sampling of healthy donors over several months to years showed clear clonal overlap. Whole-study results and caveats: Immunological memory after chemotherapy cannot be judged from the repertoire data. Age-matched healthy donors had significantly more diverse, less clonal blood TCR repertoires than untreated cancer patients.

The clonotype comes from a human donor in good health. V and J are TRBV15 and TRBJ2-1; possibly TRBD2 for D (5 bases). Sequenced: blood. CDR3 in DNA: TGTGCCACCAGCAGAGATAACGGGGCCTACAATGAGCAGTTCTTC. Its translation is CATSRDNGAYNEQFF.